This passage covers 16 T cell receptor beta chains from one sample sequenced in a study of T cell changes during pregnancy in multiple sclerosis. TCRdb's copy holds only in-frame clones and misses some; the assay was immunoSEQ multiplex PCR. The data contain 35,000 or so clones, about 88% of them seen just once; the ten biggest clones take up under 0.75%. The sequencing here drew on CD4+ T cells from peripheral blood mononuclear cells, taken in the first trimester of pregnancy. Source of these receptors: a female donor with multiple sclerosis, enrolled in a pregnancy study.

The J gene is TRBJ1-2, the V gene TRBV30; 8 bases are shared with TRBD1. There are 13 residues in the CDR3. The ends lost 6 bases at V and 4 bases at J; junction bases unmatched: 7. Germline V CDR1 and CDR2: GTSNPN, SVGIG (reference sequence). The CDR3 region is CACDRGWAYGYTF. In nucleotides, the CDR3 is TGTGCCTGCGACAGGGGATGGGCCTATGGCTACACCTTC.

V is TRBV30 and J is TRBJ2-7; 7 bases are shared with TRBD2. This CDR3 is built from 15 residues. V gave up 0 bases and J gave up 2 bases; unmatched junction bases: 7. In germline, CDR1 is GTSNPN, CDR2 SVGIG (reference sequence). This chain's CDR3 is CAWSVRLAEAYEQYF. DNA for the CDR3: TGTGCCTGGAGTGTACGGCTAGCGGAGGCCTACGAGCAGTACTTC. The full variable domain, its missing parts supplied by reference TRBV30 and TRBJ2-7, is SQTIHQWPATLVQPVGSPLSLECTVEGTSNPNLYWYRQAAGRGLQLLFYSVGIGQISSEVPQNLSASRPQDRQFILSSKKLLLSDSGFYLCAWSVRLAEAYEQYFGPGTRLTVT.

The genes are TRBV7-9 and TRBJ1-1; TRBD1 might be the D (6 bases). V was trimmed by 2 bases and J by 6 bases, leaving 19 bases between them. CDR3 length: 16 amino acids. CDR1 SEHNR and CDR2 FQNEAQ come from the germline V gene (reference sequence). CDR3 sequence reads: CASSLKGTGPRAEAFF. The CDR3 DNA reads TGTGCCAGCAGCTTAAAGGGAACAGGGCCAAGGGCTGAAGCTTTCTTT.

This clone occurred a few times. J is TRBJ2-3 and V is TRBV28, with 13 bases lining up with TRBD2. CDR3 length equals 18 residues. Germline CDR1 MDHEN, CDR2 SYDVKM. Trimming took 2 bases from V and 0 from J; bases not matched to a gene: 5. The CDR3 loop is CASSLTGTSGASTDTQYF. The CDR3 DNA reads TGTGCCAGCAGTTTAACGGGGACTAGCGGGGCTAGCACAGATACGCAGTATTTT.

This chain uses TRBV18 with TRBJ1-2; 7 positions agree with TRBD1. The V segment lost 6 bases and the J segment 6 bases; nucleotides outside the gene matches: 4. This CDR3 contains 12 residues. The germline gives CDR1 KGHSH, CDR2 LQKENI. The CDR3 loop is CASSRQGHGYTF. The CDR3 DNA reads TGTGCCAGCTCGCGACAGGGTCATGGCTACACCTTC.

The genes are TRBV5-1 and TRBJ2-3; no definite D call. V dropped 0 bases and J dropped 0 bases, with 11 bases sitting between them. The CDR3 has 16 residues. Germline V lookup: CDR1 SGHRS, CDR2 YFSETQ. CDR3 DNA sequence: TGCGCCAGCAGCTTGGAATCTGGGCTTAGCACAGATACGCAGTATTTT. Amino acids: CASSLESGLSTDTQYF.

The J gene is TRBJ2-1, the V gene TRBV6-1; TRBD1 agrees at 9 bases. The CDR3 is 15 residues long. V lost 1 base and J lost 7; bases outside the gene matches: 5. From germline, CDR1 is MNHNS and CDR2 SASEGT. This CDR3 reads CASSEDRGQWNEQFF. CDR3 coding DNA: TGTGCCAGCAGTGAAGACAGGGGGCAGTGGAATGAGCAGTTCTTC.

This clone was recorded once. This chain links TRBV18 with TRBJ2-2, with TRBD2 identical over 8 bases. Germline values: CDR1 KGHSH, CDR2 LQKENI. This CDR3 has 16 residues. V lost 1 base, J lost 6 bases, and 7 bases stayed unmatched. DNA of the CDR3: TGTGCCAGCTCACCACAACTAGCGGACACTCCCGGGGAGCTGTTTTTT. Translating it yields CASSPQLADTPGELFF.

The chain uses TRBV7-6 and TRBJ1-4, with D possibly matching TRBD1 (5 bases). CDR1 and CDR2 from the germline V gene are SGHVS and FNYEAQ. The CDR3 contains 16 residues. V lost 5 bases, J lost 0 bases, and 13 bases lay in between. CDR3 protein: CASSRIDSSTNEKLFF. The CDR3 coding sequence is TGTGCCAGCAGCCGTATCGACAGTTCAACTAATGAAAAACTGTTTTTT.

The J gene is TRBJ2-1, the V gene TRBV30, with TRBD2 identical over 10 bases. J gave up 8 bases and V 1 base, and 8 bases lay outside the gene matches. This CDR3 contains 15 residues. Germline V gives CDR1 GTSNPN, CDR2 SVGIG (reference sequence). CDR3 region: CAWSASLAGVYEQFF. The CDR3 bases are TGTGCCTGGAGTGCTAGTCTAGCGGGGGTCTATGAGCAGTTCTTC.

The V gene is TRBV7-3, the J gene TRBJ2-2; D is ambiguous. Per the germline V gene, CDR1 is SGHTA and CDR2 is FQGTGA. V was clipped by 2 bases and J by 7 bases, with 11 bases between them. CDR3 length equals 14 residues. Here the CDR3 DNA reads TGTGCCAGCAGCTTAGAGCTATCTAACGGGGAGCTGTTTTTT. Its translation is CASSLELSNGELFF.

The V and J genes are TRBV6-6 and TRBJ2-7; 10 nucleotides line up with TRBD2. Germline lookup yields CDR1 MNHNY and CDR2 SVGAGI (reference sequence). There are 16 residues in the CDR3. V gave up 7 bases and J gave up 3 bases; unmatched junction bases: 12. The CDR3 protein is CASNSGRDTAGYEQYF. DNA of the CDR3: TGTGCCAGCAACAGCGGGAGGGACACGGCGGGCTACGAGCAGTACTTC.

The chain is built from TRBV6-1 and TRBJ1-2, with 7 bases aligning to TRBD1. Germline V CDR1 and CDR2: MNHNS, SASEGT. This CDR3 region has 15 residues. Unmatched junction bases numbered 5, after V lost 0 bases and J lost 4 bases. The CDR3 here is CASSEAQGGIYGYTF. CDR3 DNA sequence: TGTGCCAGCAGTGAAGCGCAGGGGGGAATCTATGGCTACACCTTC.

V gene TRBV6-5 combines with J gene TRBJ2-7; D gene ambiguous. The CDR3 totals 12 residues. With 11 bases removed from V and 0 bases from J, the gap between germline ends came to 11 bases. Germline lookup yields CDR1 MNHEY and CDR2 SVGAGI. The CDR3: CACDIFSYEQYF. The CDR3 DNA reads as TGTGCCTGCGACATTTTCTCCTACGAGCAGTACTTC.

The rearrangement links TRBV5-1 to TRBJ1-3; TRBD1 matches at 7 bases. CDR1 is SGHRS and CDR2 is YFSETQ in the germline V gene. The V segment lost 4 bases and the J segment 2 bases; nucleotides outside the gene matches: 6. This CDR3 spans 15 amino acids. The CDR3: CASSLDRAAGNTIYF. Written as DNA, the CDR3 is TGCGCCAGCAGCCTAGACAGGGCGGCTGGAAACACCATATATTTT.

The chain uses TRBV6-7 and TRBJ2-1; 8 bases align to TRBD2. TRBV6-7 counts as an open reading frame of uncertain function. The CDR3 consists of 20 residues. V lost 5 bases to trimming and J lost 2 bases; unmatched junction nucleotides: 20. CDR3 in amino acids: CASSSRGGVGRVGPYNEQFF. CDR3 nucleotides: TGTGCCAGCAGTAGCCGGGGGGGGGTAGGGCGGGTAGGACCCTACAATGAGCAGTTCTTC.